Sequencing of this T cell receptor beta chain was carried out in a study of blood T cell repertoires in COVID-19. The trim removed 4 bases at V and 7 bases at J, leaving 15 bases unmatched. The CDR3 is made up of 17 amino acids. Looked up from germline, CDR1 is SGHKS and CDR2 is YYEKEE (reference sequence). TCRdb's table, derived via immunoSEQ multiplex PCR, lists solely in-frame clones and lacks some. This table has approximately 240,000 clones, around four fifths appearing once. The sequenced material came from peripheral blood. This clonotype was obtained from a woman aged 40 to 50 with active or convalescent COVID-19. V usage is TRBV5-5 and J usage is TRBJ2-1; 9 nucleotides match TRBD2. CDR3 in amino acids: CASSPGGGAGLNNEQFF. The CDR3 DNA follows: TGTGCCAGCAGCCCCGGCGGGGGGGCCGGGTTAAATAATGAGCAGTTCTTC.